The 8 T cell receptor beta chains presented below share a single source sample, sequenced in a study of T-cell reconstitution after alpha-beta-depleted transplantation in children. Preparation of the TCRbeta library involved a method that used unique molecular identifiers. TCRdb fed the PCR reads into MiXCR, producing one record per CDR3 protein. The sample lists roughly 70,000 distinct CDR3 sequences; approximately 4.4% were seen once. The sample consisted of PBMCs, mostly from graft donor cells, taken 180 days after TCRalphabeta/CD19-depleted stem cell transplant. These receptors were taken from a boy younger than two who had a stem cell transplant for acute myeloid leukemia, so the T cells may come from the graft donor.

This clonotype was observed many times. J is TRBJ2-3 and V is TRBV12-3 or TRBV12-4; TRBD2 agrees at 11 bases. The CDR3 covers 13 residues. The junction had 10 bases not matched to a gene; V was cut back by 8 bases and J by 12 bases. CDR3 protein: CASVVAGGPHQYF. The CDR3 DNA is TGTGCCAGCGTGGTAGCGGGGGGGCCACATCAGTATTTT.

V usage is TRBV7-8 and J usage is TRBJ1-1; TRBD1 matches 8 bases. This CDR3 is built from 16 residues. The V gene's germline CDR1 is SGHVS and CDR2 FQNEAQ. V dropped 6 bases and J dropped 6; count of bases not matched to a gene: 15. This CDR3 reads CASRPSRGRMVAEAFF. In nucleotides, the CDR3 is TGTGCCAGCAGGCCAAGCAGGGGGCGGATGGTCGCTGAAGCTTTCTTT. The whole variable domain, filled in from reference TRBV7-8 and TRBJ1-1, reads GAGVSQSPRYKVAKRGQDVALRCDPISGHVSLFWYQQALGQGPEFLTYFQNEAQLDKSGLPSDRFFAERPEGSVSTLKIQRTQQEDSAVYLCASRPSRGRMVAEAFFGQGTRLTVV.

This clonotype has only a few counts. The V and J genes are TRBV10-3 and TRBJ2-6; D unclear. Germline V CDR1 and CDR2: ENHRY, SYGVKD. CDR3 length equals 19 residues. Trimming removed 5 bases at V and 0 bases at J, with 20 bases between. CDR3 sequence: CAISLFLALRLSGANVLTF. The DNA of the CDR3 is TGTGCCATCAGTTTATTTTTGGCGCTAAGGCTCTCTGGGGCCAACGTCCTGACTTTC.

This clonotype was seen at least ten times. The chain recombines TRBV29-1 with TRBJ2-7; D is possibly TRBD1 (6 bases). This CDR3 is built from 12 residues. V lost 6 bases to trimming and J lost 4 bases, with 13 bases between them. Germline CDR1 and CDR2: SQVTM and ANQGSEA. Here the CDR3 reads CSVSGTPYEQYF. As DNA, the CDR3 is TGCAGCGTCTCCGGGACACCTTACGAGCAGTACTTC.

This clonotype was recorded many times. V usage is TRBV5-1 and J usage is TRBJ2-1; 7 bases are a match to TRBD1. CDR1 is SGHRS, CDR2 YFSETQ, per germline. There are 16 residues in the CDR3. V lost 4 bases, J lost 4 bases, and 11 bases stayed unmatched. CDR3 nucleotides: TGCGCCAGCAGCCTGGCTCCGGGACAGAGTTACAATGAGCAGTTCTTC. This gives the protein CASSLAPGQSYNEQFF.

This clonotype appeared a few times. V and J are TRBV15 and TRBJ1-5, with a weak D call TRBD1 (5 bases). CDR1 is LNHNV and CDR2 is YYDKDF in the germline V gene (reference sequence). The CDR3 contains 16 residues. V lost 0 bases, J lost 2 bases, and 11 bases lay in between. The CDR3 sequence: CATSRDGRGRNQPQHF. CDR3 nucleotides: TGTGCCACCAGCAGAGATGGGAGGGGCCGCAATCAGCCCCAGCATTTT.

The chain combines TRBV18 with TRBJ1-2; D possibly corresponds to TRBD1 (6 bases). V was trimmed by 6 bases and J by 4 bases, leaving 21 bases between them. Looked up from germline, CDR1 is KGHSH and CDR2 is LQKENI. The CDR3 has 16 residues. The CDR3 sequence is CASSTNEGHGGYGYTF. The CDR3 nucleotides are TGTGCCAGCTCCACGAATGAGGGACACGGAGGCTATGGCTACACCTTC.

This clonotype was seen many times. The J gene is TRBJ2-1, the V gene TRBV5-1; D may be TRBD1 (5 bases). Trimming stripped 2 bases from V and 7 bases from J, with 16 bases between. The germline V gene encodes CDR1 SGHRS and CDR2 YFSETQ. CDR3 size: 15 residues. The CDR3 DNA sequence: TGCGCCAGCAGCTTCACGCCAGGGTGGAAAAATGAGCAGTTCTTC. This encodes CASSFTPGWKNEQFF.